The 27 T cell receptor beta chains listed next were all sequenced from one sample in a study of shared clonotypes between healthy human individuals. Profiled with immunoSEQ multiplex PCR; TCRdb holds only in-frame clones, not every one. The sample shows some 680,000 clones, 60% to 75% of them seen only once. The sample taken for sequencing was memory CD4+ T cells sorted from blood. Regarding subset: CD45RA-negative fraction. Every receptor here comes from a woman in her twenties or thirties in good health.

The rearrangement links TRBV7-2 to TRBJ2-3; weak D call: TRBD1 (5 bases). Looked up from germline, CDR1 is SGHTA and CDR2 is FQGNSA. CDR3 length: 15 amino acids. V lost 8 bases and J 1 base, leaving 16 bases between the germline ends. The CDR3 here is CASQFLGVGTDTQYF. The CDR3 DNA follows: TGTGCCAGCCAGTTTTTAGGGGTCGGCACAGATACGCAGTATTTT.

In this sample, this clone turned up a few times. J is TRBJ1-3 and V is TRBV19; D is undetermined. This CDR3 contains 13 residues. Germline V gene lookup returns CDR1 LNHDA and CDR2 SQIVND (reference sequence). Trimming removed 7 bases at V and 2 bases at J, with 9 bases between. The CDR3: CASKETAGNTIYF. The CDR3, as DNA: TGTGCCAGTAAGGAAACGGCTGGAAACACCATATATTTT.

V is TRBV7-9 and J is TRBJ2-5; the D gene is possibly TRBD2 (6 bases). Germline loops: CDR1 SEHNR, CDR2 FQNEAQ (reference sequence). This CDR3 region has 16 residues. V was shortened by 5 bases and J by 5 bases, with 21 bases between the two germline ends. CDR3 DNA sequence: TGTGCCAGCAGCCCCCCTGTGCGTACCGGAGGGGAGACCCAGTACTTC. Translated, it gives CASSPPVRTGGETQYF. Complete variable domain (other parts from reference TRBV7-9 and TRBJ2-5): DTGVSQNPRHKITKRGQNVTFRCDPISEHNRLYWYRQTLGQGPEFLTYFQNEAQLEKSRLLSDRFSAERPKGSFSTLEIQRTEQGDSAMYLCASSPPVRTGGETQYFGPGTRLLVL.

The chain links TRBV5-1 to TRBJ2-6, with D unclear. Trimming took 4 bases from V and 0 from J, leaving 14 bases between them. Germline lookup yields CDR1 SGHRS and CDR2 YFSETQ. The CDR3 has 17 residues. The CDR3 loop reads CASSQRLLSSGANVLTF. Here the CDR3 DNA reads TGCGCCAGCAGCCAACGCCTACTGAGCTCTGGGGCCAACGTCCTGACTTTC.

The CDR3 DNA is TGTGCCAGCAGTTTACAGGGACTACCTTCCTACGAGCAGTACTTC. This codes for CASSLQGLPSYEQYF. J is TRBJ2-7 and V is TRBV27, with 7 nucleotides matching TRBD2. Trimming took 2 bases from V and 1 from J; bases not matched to a gene: 5. Germline lookup yields CDR1 MNHEY and CDR2 SMNVEV (reference sequence). This CDR3 comprises 15 residues.

This chain joins TRBV10-3 and TRBJ2-4; D unresolved. Per the germline V gene, CDR1 is ENHRY and CDR2 is SYGVKD. V lost 4 bases to trimming and J lost 3 bases, with 16 bases between them. This CDR3 is 16 amino acids long. Here the CDR3 reads CAISGGRSDGKNIQYF. CDR3 sequence (DNA): TGTGCCATCAGTGGAGGTAGATCGGACGGCAAAAACATTCAGTACTTC.

Details on this clone: Possible read error: a much larger clone is one base away. The same CDR3 is also encoded by other DNA sequences in this sample. The genes are TRBV19 and TRBJ1-5; TRBD1 is a possible D gene (6 bases). The CDR3 runs to 14 residues. CDR1 is LNHDA and CDR2 is SQIVND in the germline V gene (reference sequence). With 6 bases removed from V and 0 bases from J, the gap between germline ends came to 9 bases. As DNA, the CDR3 is TGTGCCAGTAGCAGACAGGTTAGCAATCAGCCCCAGCATTTT. The encoded protein is CASSRQVSNQPQHF. Full variable domain (outside the CDR3, taken from reference TRBV19 and TRBJ1-5): DGGITQSPKYLFRKEGQNVTLSCEQNLNHDAMYWYRQDPGQGLRLIYYSQIVNDFQKGDIAEGYSVSREKKESFPLTVTSAQKNPTAFYLCASSRQVSNQPQHFGDGTRLSIL.

The chain uses TRBV6-1 and TRBJ1-1; tentative D call: TRBD1 (5 bases). Germline V gene sequence: CDR1 MNHNS, CDR2 SASEGT. The CDR3 covers 13 residues. Trimming removed 2 bases from V and 12 bases from J, with 16 bases in between. The CDR3 DNA follows: TGTGCCAGCAGTGAACCGGGGGGAAGAAGAACTTTCTTT. It translates to CASSEPGGRRTFF.

This chain connects TRBV11-2 to TRBJ1-1; D gene unclear. The CDR3 contains 13 residues. Germline CDR1 is SGHAT and CDR2 is FQNNGV. V lost 2 bases, J lost 3 bases, and 7 bases lay in between. The CDR3 reads CASSLSQDTEAFF. DNA of the CDR3: TGTGCCAGCAGCTTATCCCAGGACACTGAAGCTTTCTTT.

The chain employs TRBV5-1 and TRBJ1-1, with a possible D match to TRBD1 (5 bases). The V end was cut by 1 base, the J end by 1 base, with 11 bases between. CDR3 length: 15 amino acids. Germline values: CDR1 SGHRS, CDR2 YFSETQ. The CDR3 region has the DNA TGCGCCAGCAGCTTGTTCGGGGCGGGGAACACTGAAGCTTTCTTT. Amino acids: CASSLFGAGNTEAFF.

This chain connects TRBV27 to TRBJ2-1; 8 nucleotides align to TRBD2. V lost 6 bases and J lost 5; bases outside the gene matches: 18. From germline, CDR1 is MNHEY and CDR2 SMNVEV (reference sequence). This CDR3 comprises 18 residues. CDR3 in DNA: TGTGCCAGCAGCTTCCATCCGGGACTAGGCAGTCGACACAATGAGCAGTTCTTC. This codes for CASSFHPGLGSRHNEQFF.

This chain links TRBV11-2 with TRBJ2-1; a weak D match, TRBD1 (7 bases). The CDR3 runs 13 residues. Germline loops: CDR1 SGHAT, CDR2 FQNNGV. The germline V and J ends were trimmed by 3 bases and 9 bases, with 12 bases remaining between them. The CDR3 loop is CASSLTRGVEQFF. CDR3 in DNA: TGTGCCAGCAGCTTGACCAGGGGGGTTGAGCAGTTCTTC.

This clone is a singleton in its sample. This chain joins TRBV28 and TRBJ1-1; D is unresolved. In germline, CDR1 is MDHEN, CDR2 SYDVKM. The CDR3 extends over 13 amino acids. V was clipped by 2 bases and J by 3 bases, with 7 bases between them. The CDR3 DNA is TGTGCCAGCAGTTTACCGGGAGACACTGAAGCTTTCTTT. This translates into CASSLPGDTEAFF.

Of note for this clone: One end of the junction does not line up with germline, which may come from a read error. V usage is TRBV10-2 and J usage is TRBJ1-2; the D is unclear. CDR3 size: 14 residues. The germline V gene has CDR1 WSHSY and CDR2 SAAADI. CDR3 residues: CASTEHETNYGYTF. DNA for the CDR3: TGCGCCAGCACTGAGCATGAAACTAACTATGGCTACACCTTC.

This chain connects TRBV18 to TRBJ1-4; possible D gene TRBD1, 5 bases. The V end was cut by 4 bases, the J end by 1 base, with 10 bases between. Germline V gene data show CDR1 as KGHSH and CDR2 as LQKENI. The CDR3 covers 15 residues. Here the CDR3 reads CASSQATGTNEKLFF. The CDR3 nucleotides read TGTGCCAGCTCACAGGCCACAGGAACTAATGAAAAACTGTTTTTT.

The V call is TRBV7-9, the J call TRBJ2-6; D possibly corresponds to TRBD2 (6 bases). The CDR3 consists of 17 residues. V shed 4 bases and J shed 0 bases, with 13 bases lying between them. Per germline, CDR1 SEHNR and CDR2 FQNEAQ (reference sequence). The CDR3 DNA reads TGTGCCAGCAGCTACTGGGACTCCAGCTCTGGGGCCAACGTCCTGACTTTC. This encodes CASSYWDSSSGANVLTF.

The chain has TRBV15 and TRBJ2-7; 9 positions match TRBD1. CDR1 and CDR2 from the germline V gene are LNHNV and YYDKDF (reference sequence). The CDR3 length is 18 residues. V trimming: 1 base; J trimming: 4 bases; junction bases outside the gene matches: 14. CDR3 in DNA: TGTGCCACCAGCAGAGTTGGGGGACAGGGCAGTAGTGGGTACGAGCAGTACTTC. This codes for CATSRVGGQGSSGYEQYF. The full variable domain, rest sourced from reference TRBV15 and TRBJ2-7, is DAMVIQNPRYQVTQFGKPVTLSCSQTLNHNVMYWYQQKSSQAPKLLFHYYDKDFNNEADTPDNFQSRRPNTSFCFLDIRSPGLGDTAMYLCATSRVGGQGSSGYEQYFGPGTRLTVT.

In this sample, this clone turned up once. The chain combines TRBV6-5 with TRBJ2-7, with 8 bases matching TRBD1. Trimming removed 5 bases from V and 2 bases from J; junction bases left unmatched: 8. Germline V gene lookup returns CDR1 MNHEY and CDR2 SVGAGI. This CDR3 comprises 15 residues. CDR3 sequence (DNA): TGTGCCAGCAGTCCTCGAGGGACAGGCACCTACGAGCAGTACTTC. This gives the protein CASSPRGTGTYEQYF.

V usage is TRBV4-1 and J usage is TRBJ1-2; TRBD1 matches at 8 bases. The CDR3 has 19 residues. Per germline, CDR1 MGHRA and CDR2 YSYEKL. V was pared by 7 bases and J by 1 base, with 20 bases of the junction left unmatched. Here the CDR3 DNA reads TGCGCCAGCACCCCTAACTCAATACAGGGGGGAAGGGGTAACTATGGCTACACCTTC. Translation gives CASTPNSIQGGRGNYGYTF.

J is TRBJ2-7 and V is TRBV28; 8 bases are a match to TRBD2. In germline, CDR1 is MDHEN, CDR2 SYDVKM. This CDR3 comprises 15 residues. Trimming cost V 7 bases and J 1 base; bases outside gene matches: 9. The CDR3 bases are TGTGCCAGCACCACGACTAGCGCCGCTTCCTACGAGCAGTACTTC. Amino acid sequence: CASTTTSAASYEQYF.

V usage is TRBV14 and J usage is TRBJ2-1; TRBD2 agrees at 8 bases. The CDR3 contains 15 residues. The trim removed 10 bases at V and 9 bases at J, leaving 17 bases unmatched. Germline V gene data show CDR1 as SGHDN and CDR2 as FVKESK. CDR3 in amino acids: CATGPTDGRATEQFF. CDR3 DNA: TGTGCCACCGGACCCACTGACGGGAGGGCCACTGAGCAGTTCTTC.

The CDR3 loop reads CASSARAPGNTGELFF. CDR3 DNA sequence: TGTGCCAGCAGTGCGAGGGCCCCTGGGAACACCGGGGAGCTGTTTTTT. The V call is TRBV6-1, the J call TRBJ2-2; D is perhaps TRBD2 (5 bases). The CDR3 is made up of 16 amino acids. CDR1 and CDR2 from the germline V gene are MNHNS and SASEGT. The ends were cut back, 4 bases at V and 1 base at J, with 13 bases in the middle.

As for this clone: A much larger clone sits a single nucleotide away, making a read error possible. In DNA form, the CDR3 reads TGTGCCAGTAATATAGGAGGGACGGGGGAGACCCAGTACTTC. Protein: CASNIGGTGETQYF. The chain is built from TRBV19 and TRBJ2-5; tentative D call: TRBD2 (6 bases). Germline V gives CDR1 LNHDA, CDR2 SQIVND (reference sequence). This CDR3 region has 14 residues.

This clone was observed a few times. The rearrangement links TRBV30 to TRBJ2-7; 9 bases match TRBD2. V gave up 2 bases and J gave up 7 bases; unmatched junction bases: 12. Germline-derived CDR1 and CDR2 are GTSNPN and SVGIG (reference sequence). The CDR3 runs to 15 residues. This chain's CDR3 is CAWSTPSGANTEQYF. The CDR3 nucleotides are TGTGCCTGGAGTACCCCTAGCGGGGCAAACACGGAGCAGTACTTC.

The chain recombines TRBV19 with TRBJ2-5; no firm D call. The CDR3 is 15 residues long. With 5 bases removed from V and 5 bases from J, the gap between germline ends came to 18 bases. Looked up from germline, CDR1 is LNHDA and CDR2 is SQIVND (reference sequence). CDR3 DNA sequence: TGTGCCAGTAGTCAAGGCAGGACGGGTAGGGAGACCCAGTACTTC. As protein: CASSQGRTGRETQYF.

This rearrangement joins TRBV18 to TRBJ1-2; 9 bases are shared with TRBD1. The trim removed 3 bases at V and 2 bases at J, leaving 7 bases unmatched. This CDR3 comprises 16 residues. Per the germline V gene, CDR1 is KGHSH and CDR2 is LQKENI. This CDR3 is CASSPSTGTGNYGYTF. The CDR3 coding sequence is TGTGCCAGCTCACCGTCCACCGGGACAGGGAACTATGGCTACACCTTC.

This clone was detected only a few times. This chain joins TRBV21-1 and TRBJ2-3; the table's D call, TRBD2, was not checked against the DNA. TRBV21-1 is tagged as a pseudogene. This CDR3 spans 15 amino acids. CDR3 in amino acids: CASSRGLKHTDTQYF. CDR3 in DNA: TGTGCCAGCAGCAGGGGACTAAAACACACAGATACGCAGTATTTT.